These 27 T cell receptor beta chains share one sample of origin, sequenced in a study of blood T cell repertoires in COVID-19. This table comes from immunoSEQ multiplex PCR, and its TCRdb copy is limited to in-frame clones, with some not included. Of a few hundred thousand clones in the sample, around four fifths were seen once. Material: peripheral blood. The receptors stem from a young man who had recovered from COVID-19.

The chain combines TRBV28 with TRBJ1-5; D gene uncertain. V lost 5 bases and J lost 2, with 10 bases in between. Germline V gene data show CDR1 as MDHEN and CDR2 as SYDVKM. This CDR3 contains 14 residues. CDR3: CASSPFSGNQPQHF. The CDR3 DNA reads as TGTGCCAGCAGTCCTTTTAGTGGCAATCAGCCCCAGCATTTT.

The rearrangement uses TRBV3-1 (or the pseudogene TRBV3-2) and TRBJ1-2; no definite D call. With 5 bases removed from V and 4 bases from J, the gap between germline ends came to 14 bases. Germline CDR1 LGHDT, CDR2 YNNKEL (reference sequence). The CDR3 has 14 amino acids. The CDR3 loop reads CASSARGMSYGYTF. DNA of the CDR3: TGTGCCAGCAGCGCACGGGGTATGAGCTATGGCTACACCTTC.

This clone was counted a single time. The rearrangement links TRBV15 to TRBJ2-3; maybe TRBD2 (7 bases). The V gene's germline CDR1 is LNHNV and CDR2 YYDKDF (reference sequence). V shed 1 base and J shed 2 bases, with 16 bases lying between them. This CDR3 region has 17 residues. In DNA form, the CDR3 reads TGTGCCACCAGCAGAGTCGGTGGGCGGGGGCTCACAGATACGCAGTATTTT. This gives the protein CATSRVGGRGLTDTQYF.

This clone was seen more than once but under ten times. CDR3 sequence (DNA): TGTGCCAGTACCCAGTGGGGGGATTACAATGAGCAGTTCTTC. Translating gives CASTQWGDYNEQFF. The rearrangement uses TRBV19 and TRBJ2-1, with D possibly being TRBD2 (6 bases). Trimming pared 7 bases from V and 4 bases from J, leaving 14 bases between. The CDR3 covers 14 residues. Germline lookup yields CDR1 LNHDA and CDR2 SQIVND (reference sequence).

The chain carries TRBV27 and TRBJ1-1, with D unclear. Germline V CDR1 and CDR2: MNHEY, SMNVEV (reference sequence). V gave up 6 bases and J gave up 4 bases, with 12 bases separating them. The length of the CDR3 is 13 residues. The CDR3 reads CASSPGSGTEAFF. In DNA form, the CDR3 reads TGTGCCAGCAGCCCCGGGTCCGGCACTGAAGCTTTCTTT.

This chain connects TRBV6-6 to TRBJ1-6, with D perhaps matching TRBD1 (6 bases). The CDR3 runs 14 residues. Germline CDR1 reads MNHNY; CDR2 reads SVGAGI (reference sequence). Trimming removed 0 bases at V and 7 bases at J, with 7 bases between. CDR3 DNA sequence: TGTGCCAGCAGTTACTCAGGGGGAAATTCACCCCTCCACTTT. It yields the protein CASSYSGGNSPLHF.

CDR3 residues: CSADRGDRNEQFF. DNA of the CDR3: TGCAGCGCAGACAGGGGGGATAGGAATGAGCAGTTCTTC. The chain couples TRBV29-1 to TRBJ2-1, with TRBD1 matching 9 bases. The J segment lost 7 bases and the V segment lost 7 bases, leaving 8 bases of the junction unmatched. The germline CDR1 and CDR2 sequences are SQVTM and ANQGSEA. The CDR3 consists of 13 residues.

In its sample, this clone was seen once. V and J are TRBV27 and TRBJ1-1; 9 bases are a match to TRBD1. CDR3 length: 14 amino acids. The germline CDR1 and CDR2 sequences are MNHEY and SMNVEV (reference sequence). J was trimmed by 2 bases and V by 6 bases; bases with no gene match: 4. The CDR3 sequence: CASSPGQGNTEAFF. The CDR3 DNA is TGTGCCAGCAGCCCGGGACAGGGCAACACTGAAGCTTTCTTT.

The CDR3 spells CASSPPSGRGTEAFF. CDR3 DNA: TGTGCCAGCTCACCACCATCCGGCAGGGGCACTGAAGCTTTCTTT. V gene TRBV18 combines with J gene TRBJ1-1; D might be TRBD1 (6 bases). CDR1 KGHSH and CDR2 LQKENI come from the germline V gene. The CDR3 is made up of 15 amino acids. Deletions cut 0 bases from V and 4 bases from J, with 12 bases between.

The rearrangement links TRBV9 to TRBJ1-2, with a possible D match to TRBD1 (5 bases). Germline V gene lookup returns CDR1 SGDLS and CDR2 YYNGEE. The CDR3 sequence is 14 residues long. V dropped 0 bases and J dropped 8 bases, with 14 bases sitting between them. The CDR3 nucleotides read TGTGCCAGCAGCGTAGAGGCAGGGTTTGACGGCTACACCTTC. It is translated as CASSVEAGFDGYTF.

The chain links TRBV28 to TRBJ2-5, with D tentatively TRBD2 (5 bases). CDR1 and CDR2 (germline): MDHEN, SYDVKM. The CDR3 is made up of 15 amino acids. Trimming took 5 bases from V and 2 from J, leaving 15 bases between them. This chain's CDR3 is CASSVFSTGQETQYF. In DNA, the CDR3 is TGTGCCAGCAGTGTCTTCTCTACGGGGCAAGAGACCCAGTACTTC.

In the case of this clone: One junction end does not reproduce the germline sequence, and a read error may be involved. The rearrangement joins TRBV6-5 to TRBJ2-3; D uncertain. This CDR3 contains 11 residues. Looked up from germline, CDR1 is MNHEY and CDR2 is SVGAGI. The DNA of the CDR3 is TGCGCAACAGCTAGCACAGATACGCAGTATTTT. This translates into CATASTDTQYF.

The chain links TRBV7-9 to TRBJ1-5; 9 bases match TRBD1. Germline CDR1 is SEHNR and CDR2 is FQNEAQ (reference sequence). The CDR3 loop spans 16 amino acids. V gave up 5 bases and J gave up 9 bases; unmatched junction bases: 14. In DNA, the CDR3 is TGTGCCAGCAGCCCCACCGGGACAGGGCGATCTGGGCCCCAGCATTTT. This encodes CASSPTGTGRSGPQHF. Looking up the rest from reference TRBV7-9 and TRBJ1-5 gives the full variable domain: DTGVSQNPRHKITKRGQNVTFRCDPISEHNRLYWYRQTLGQGPEFLTYFQNEAQLEKSRLLSDRFSAERPKGSFSTLEIQRTEQGDSAMYLCASSPTGTGRSGPQHFGDGTRLSIL.

The chain employs TRBV27 and TRBJ2-1, with TRBD2 matching 10 bases. The length of the CDR3 is 15 residues. Germline CDR1 MNHEY, CDR2 SMNVEV (reference sequence). V was clipped by 5 bases and J by 9 bases; unmatched bases: 10. CDR3 coding DNA: TGTGCCAGCAGTCAACTAGCGGGGCCGGGCGGTGAGCAGTTCTTC. Amino acids: CASSQLAGPGGEQFF.

The rearrangement joins TRBV19 to TRBJ2-2; 13 bases align to TRBD2. Germline assignment: CDR1 LNHDA and CDR2 SQIVND (reference sequence). After removal of 1 base from V and 0 bases from J, the junction contained 5 bases not matched to a gene. The CDR3 consists of 19 residues. The CDR3 DNA reads as TGTGCCAGTAGTATAGGGAGGGGACTAGCGGGGTCGAACACCGGGGAGCTGTTTTTT. Translated, it gives CASSIGRGLAGSNTGELFF.

The chain's CDR3 is CASSWTGSNTGELFF. CDR3 in DNA: TGTGCCAGCAGCTGGACAGGTTCGAACACCGGGGAGCTGTTTTTT. This chain uses TRBV7-9 with TRBJ2-2, with 7 bases identical to TRBD1. CDR1 and CDR2 (germline): SEHNR, FQNEAQ (reference sequence). After removal of 4 bases from V and 0 bases from J, the junction contained 2 bases not matched to a gene. The CDR3 runs to 15 residues.

This clone was counted once. The chain recombines TRBV5-1 with TRBJ2-6, with 8 bases identical to TRBD1. This CDR3 is built from 19 residues. The ends lost 0 bases at V and 1 base at J; junction bases unmatched: 9. Germline loops: CDR1 SGHRS, CDR2 YFSETQ. CDR3 region: CASSLAQGRGLSGANVLTF. The CDR3 nucleotides read TGCGCCAGCAGCTTGGCACAGGGCAGGGGGCTTTCTGGGGCCAACGTCCTGACTTTC.

V and J are TRBV6-2 or TRBV6-3 and TRBJ2-5; no reliable D call. Trimming pared 2 bases from V and 5 bases from J, leaving 15 bases between. In germline, CDR1 is MNHEY, CDR2 SVGEGT. This CDR3 contains 15 residues. The CDR3 protein is CASSYPEVGGETQYF. CDR3 nucleotide sequence: TGTGCCAGCAGTTACCCCGAGGTCGGTGGGGAGACCCAGTACTTC.

CDR3 in amino acids: CAISAGTSGERGNEQFF. The CDR3 nucleotides read TGTGCCATCAGTGCCGGGACTAGCGGGGAAAGGGGCAATGAGCAGTTCTTC. The rearrangement joins TRBV10-3 to TRBJ2-1; 13 bases match TRBD2. V lost 4 bases to trimming and J lost 6 bases; unmatched junction nucleotides: 9. The CDR3 totals 17 residues. Germline V gene lookup returns CDR1 ENHRY and CDR2 SYGVKD.

A few counts support this clone. The chain joins TRBV12-3 or TRBV12-4 to TRBJ1-6; a possible D gene is TRBD1 (5 bases). The CDR3 spans 13 residues. V shed 3 bases and J shed 10 bases, with 10 bases lying between them. This CDR3 is CASSFAGRSPLHF. Here the CDR3 DNA reads TGTGCCAGCAGTTTTGCAGGGCGGTCACCCCTCCACTTT.

This chain joins TRBV5-1 and TRBJ1-2; no reliable D call. Trimming removed 4 bases from V and 2 bases from J, with 12 bases in between. In germline, CDR1 is SGHRS, CDR2 YFSETQ. The length of the CDR3 is 14 residues. The CDR3 DNA reads TGCGCCAGCAGCCATGACAATCACAACTATGGCTACACCTTC. It yields the protein CASSHDNHNYGYTF.

In its sample, this clone was seen once. The chain is built from TRBV7-9 and TRBJ2-3; possibly TRBD1 for D (5 bases). CDR3 size: 14 residues. CDR1 and CDR2 (germline): SEHNR, FQNEAQ (reference sequence). Trimming stripped 1 base from V and 11 bases from J, with 16 bases between. CDR3 in amino acids: CASSLVSKTEKQYF. CDR3 DNA sequence: TGTGCCAGCAGCTTAGTCTCAAAGACAGAGAAGCAGTATTTT.

The chain combines TRBV7-2 with TRBJ2-3; D unresolved. With 1 base removed from V and 1 base from J, the gap between germline ends came to 9 bases. The germline gives CDR1 SGHTA, CDR2 FQGNSA. The CDR3 loop spans 15 amino acids. CDR3 amino acids: CASSLDRGGTDTQYF. CDR3 sequence (DNA): TGTGCCAGCAGCTTAGATCGCGGCGGCACAGATACGCAGTATTTT.

In DNA, the CDR3 is TGTGCCACCCAGACAGGGGGCCGTGAAAAACTGTTTTTT. Protein sequence: CATQTGGREKLFF. V usage is TRBV2 and J usage is TRBJ1-4, with TRBD1 matching 10 bases. Trimming took 10 bases from V and 7 from J; bases not matched to a gene: 6. Germline V CDR1 and CDR2: SNHLY, FYNNEI. The CDR3 covers 13 residues. The variable domain in full, completed from reference TRBV2 and TRBJ1-4, reads EPEVTQTPSHQVTQMGQEVILRCVPISNHLYFYWYRQILGQKVEFLVSFYNNEISEKSEIFDDQFSVERPDGSNFTLKIRSTKLEDSAMYFCATQTGGREKLFFGSGTQLSVL.

Here the CDR3 reads CASSPWTSGNTDTQYF. CDR3 nucleotides: TGTGCCAGCAGCCCTTGGACTAGCGGGAACACAGATACGCAGTATTTT. V usage is TRBV7-9 and J usage is TRBJ2-3; 12 bases agree with TRBD2. CDR3 length: 16 amino acids. The V gene end was trimmed by 5 bases and the J gene end by 2 bases; junction bases not matched to a gene: 5. Germline CDR1 reads SEHNR; CDR2 reads FQNEAQ (reference sequence).

This chain joins TRBV7-3 and TRBJ1-1; D gene unclear. V was clipped by 5 bases and J by 3 bases, with 10 bases between them. The CDR3 spans 13 residues. Germline CDR1 SGHTA, CDR2 FQGTGA. Here the CDR3 DNA reads TGTGCCAGCAGCCAAGACACCGACACTGAAGCTTTCTTT. Amino acids: CASSQDTDTEAFF.

The chain is built from TRBV11-2 and TRBJ2-7; tentative D call: TRBD1 (5 bases). The CDR3 extends over 14 amino acids. V was pared by 4 bases and J by 4 bases, with 14 bases between. Per germline, CDR1 SGHAT and CDR2 FQNNGV. CDR3 in DNA: TGTGCCAGCAGCTCTTTCCAGGCAGGGTACGAGCAGTACTTC. It codes for CASSSFQAGYEQYF.